These 18 T cell receptor beta chains were all obtained from the same sample, sequenced in a study of response to subunit inactivated influenza vaccine. A single record per CDR3 protein comes from TCRdb applying MiXCR to the RT-PCR reads. This sample has approximately 520,000 distinct CDR3 sequences, with approximately 15% found just once. The sequenced sample was CD4+ T cells sorted from PBMCs, obtained around 25 months after vaccination. All receptors derive from a man between 50 and 69 years old who received an inactivated influenza vaccine.

This sequence joins TRBV12-3 or TRBV12-4 and TRBJ2-7; 8 positions match TRBD2. The CDR3 totals 15 residues. The V segment lost 1 base and the J segment 7 bases; nucleotides outside the gene matches: 9. The CDR3 bases are TGTGCCAGCAGTTTAGACGTGGGGACTAGAGGGGAGCAGTACTTC. Translating gives CASSLDVGTRGEQYF.

This sequence joins TRBV20-1 and TRBJ1-3, with TRBD1 matching 7 bases. Trimming took 6 bases from V and 2 from J; bases not matched to a gene: 7. The CDR3 has 14 amino acids. The germline gives CDR1 DFQATT, CDR2 SNEGSKA (reference sequence). CDR3 nucleotides: TGCAGTGCGGCGAGGGGGCGACCTGGAAACACCATATATTTT. Translation: CSAARGRPGNTIYF.

The genes are TRBV10-3 and TRBJ1-1; no clear D. The CDR3 is 14 residues long. Between the trimmed V and J ends, which lost 3 bases and 0 bases, there was a span of 8 bases. CDR1 ENHRY and CDR2 SYGVKD come from the germline V gene. CDR3 coding DNA: TGTGCCATCAGTGATACACCGATGAACACTGAAGCTTTCTTT. It is translated as CAISDTPMNTEAFF.

This clonotype turned up a few times. The chain links TRBV7-2 to TRBJ1-2; unclear D gene. Germline V CDR1 and CDR2: SGHTA, FQGNSA. Trimming left V 5 bases short and J 2 bases short, with 12 bases between. This CDR3 has 14 amino acids. The CDR3 region has the DNA TGTGCCAGCAGCCTCCCAGGCGGAAACTATGGCTACACCTTC. The encoded protein is CASSLPGGNYGYTF.

This clonotype has a count of ten or more. The V gene is TRBV6-5, the J gene TRBJ2-7, with D hard to call. This CDR3 comprises 11 residues. Germline assignment: CDR1 MNHEY and CDR2 SVGAGI. Trimming took off 6 bases at V and 3 bases at J, with 6 bases between the two ends. CDR3 residues: CASSYLYEQYF. CDR3 in DNA: TGTGCCAGCAGCTATCTCTACGAGCAGTACTTC.

The V gene is TRBV6-1, the J gene TRBJ1-1; D not certain. The germline V gene encodes CDR1 MNHNS and CDR2 SASEGT. This CDR3 has 14 amino acids. Trimming removed 9 bases at V and 1 base at J, with 15 bases between. This CDR3 is CASRRGRENTEAFF. CDR3 sequence (DNA): TGTGCCAGTAGGCGAGGGAGAGAGAACACTGAAGCTTTCTTT.

This clonotype has just a few counts. The rearrangement links TRBV4-3 to TRBJ2-5; perhaps TRBD2 as D (6 bases). CDR3 length: 15 amino acids. V dropped 6 bases and J dropped 5 bases, with 19 bases sitting between them. The germline V gene encodes CDR1 LGHNA and CDR2 YSLEER. DNA of the CDR3: TGCGCCAGCAGTCATCAGCGGGCCCCCGGGGAGACCCAGTACTTC. Encoded protein: CASSHQRAPGETQYF.

The table lists this clonotype with a few counts. The V call is TRBV14, the J call TRBJ2-7; TRBD1 agrees at 8 bases. The germline V gene has CDR1 SGHDN and CDR2 FVKESK. V shed 10 bases, J shed 6 bases, and the junction held 11 bases outside the gene matches. The CDR3 consists of 13 residues. The DNA of the CDR3 is TGTGCCACTTCGACAGGGGCTGTAGGCGAGCAGTACTTC. The encoded protein is CATSTGAVGEQYF.

This clonotype has more than one count but fewer than ten. V is TRBV11-1 and J is TRBJ2-5; D might be TRBD2 (7 bases). CDR1 and CDR2 from the germline V gene are SGHAT and FQDESV (reference sequence). The length of the CDR3 is 15 residues. Trimming left V 5 bases short and J 0 bases short, with 13 bases between. The CDR3 nucleotides read TGTGCCAGCAGCGTGGGGGGGGCCGACCAAGAGACCCAGTACTTC. Its translation: CASSVGGADQETQYF.

In its sample, this clonotype was seen many times. This sequence joins TRBV4-3 and TRBJ2-2; D not resolved. The germline gives CDR1 LGHNA, CDR2 YSLEER. The CDR3 is 12 residues long. Trimming took 0 bases from V and 6 from J, leaving 2 bases between them. CDR3 nucleotides: TGCGCCAGCAGCCAAGAGTCCGGGGAGCTGTTTTTT. It codes for CASSQESGELFF.

V usage is TRBV20-1 and J usage is TRBJ2-2; the D gene could be TRBD1 or TRBD2 (8 bases each). CDR1 is DFQATT and CDR2 is SNEGSKA in the germline V gene (reference sequence). The CDR3 has 15 amino acids. The V gene lost 6 bases and the J gene lost 4 bases, with 18 bases spanning the gap. CDR3 amino acids: CSARGRGAGTGELFF. CDR3 nucleotides: TGCAGTGCCAGGGGGCGGGGGGCTGGCACCGGGGAGCTGTTTTTT.

The rearrangement links TRBV3-1 to TRBJ2-7, with 8 bases fitting TRBD2. This CDR3 comprises 15 residues. CDR1 and CDR2 (germline): LGHDT, YNNKEL (reference sequence). Germline trimming cut 6 bases from V and 2 bases from J; bases unmatched to any gene: 9. CDR3 region: CASRYPLAGPYEQYF. CDR3 coding DNA: TGTGCCAGCAGGTATCCTCTAGCGGGCCCCTACGAGCAGTACTTC.

The V and J genes are TRBV6-5 and TRBJ2-1, with D perhaps assigned TRBD1 or TRBD2 (5 bases each). V lost 0 bases to trimming and J lost 6 bases, with 18 bases between them. The CDR3 is made up of 17 amino acids. Looked up from germline, CDR1 is MNHEY and CDR2 is SVGAGI. This CDR3 reads CASSYSYGSTGANEQFF. In nucleotides, the CDR3 is TGTGCCAGCAGTTACTCCTACGGTTCCACCGGGGCCAATGAGCAGTTCTTC.

This clonotype has only a few counts. V usage is TRBV15 and J usage is TRBJ1-2; D remains unclear. The germline V gene encodes CDR1 LNHNV and CDR2 YYDKDF (reference sequence). The CDR3 is 14 amino acids. With 9 bases removed from V and 1 base from J, the gap between germline ends came to 15 bases. CDR3 bases: TGTGCCACAAAACCCGACTGGAGTAACTATGGCTACACCTTC. It is translated as CATKPDWSNYGYTF.

The chain carries TRBV15 and TRBJ2-1; D unresolved. The germline gives CDR1 LNHNV, CDR2 YYDKDF (reference sequence). V lost 0 bases to trimming and J lost 11 bases, with 8 bases between them. This CDR3 spans 12 amino acids. CDR3 sequence reads: CATSRDGMKQFF. The CDR3 coding sequence is TGTGCCACCAGCAGAGATGGCATGAAGCAGTTCTTC.

This clonotype showed up many times. CDR3 nucleotides: TGTGCCAGCAGCTCGAGACTAAGTGGCGCAGATACGCAGTATTTT. Protein sequence: CASSSRLSGADTQYF. The rearrangement links TRBV5-5 to TRBJ2-3; D possibly corresponds to TRBD2 (5 bases). Germline-derived CDR1 and CDR2 are SGHKS and YYEKEE (reference sequence). The CDR3 is 15 amino acids. The ends were cut back, 3 bases at V and 4 bases at J, with 15 bases in the middle.

Of note for this clonotype: This may arise from a read error, as a much more abundant clone is one base away. The J gene is TRBJ1-3, the V gene TRBV5-8; D is undetermined. The CDR3 spans 13 residues. Per germline, CDR1 SGHTS and CDR2 YDEGEE. DNA of the CDR3: TGTACCAGCAGCTTGAAGTCTGGAAACACCATATATTTT. It translates to CTSSLKSGNTIYF.

In its sample, this clonotype was seen a few times. The CDR3 bases are TGTGCCAGCAGTTCAGACGACAGGGCTGGCTACACCTTC. Its translation is CASSSDDRAGYTF. This chain links TRBV12-3 or TRBV12-4 with TRBJ1-2; 7 nucleotides line up with TRBD1. The CDR3 totals 13 residues. The trim removed 4 bases at V and 7 bases at J, leaving 6 bases unmatched.